This T cell receptor (beta chain) is drawn from a study of siplizumab effects on memory and regulatory T cells. General study points: Siplizumab significantly decreased alloreactive sequences from unstimulated CD4+ memory cells. Unstimulated subsets captured only a minor fraction of alloreactive clones. Naive T cells, seemingly more diverse than memory cells, seemed major alloresponse contributors. Phenotypic classification as naive or memory proved unattainable for roughly 75-97% of proliferating CD4+ or CD8+ clones.

The CDR3 has 17 amino acids. Germline CDR1 is LNHDA and CDR2 is SQIVND (reference sequence). V lost 5 bases and J lost 7; bases outside the gene matches: 17. To note about this clone: Its antigen remains unknown.

Assay used: immunoSEQ multiplex PCR; TCRdb lists only in-frame clones, some missing. The table shows some 110,000 clones, with about 93% occurring only once. The specimen was CD4+ T cells sorted from blood. This clonotype was sampled from a human donor in good health. The genes are TRBV19 and TRBJ2-1; 7 bases are a match to TRBD1. The CDR3 DNA sequence: TGTGCCAGTAGTGTATCCTTCGTCGACAGGGCTGGAAATGAGCAGTTCTTC. Translation gives CASSVSFVDRAGNEQFF.